This TCR beta chain is drawn from a study of blood T cell repertoires in COVID-19. Profiled with immunoSEQ multiplex PCR; TCRdb holds only in-frame clones, not every one. The sample carries roughly 150,000 clones, approximately 90% recorded once. The V gene's germline CDR1 is SGHAT and CDR2 FQDESV (reference sequence). Trimming pared 5 bases from V and 6 bases from J, leaving 14 bases between. This CDR3 has 14 residues. Sequences were obtained from peripheral blood. The gene calls are TRBV11-1 and TRBJ2-1; tentatively, D is TRBD2 (6 bases). The clonotype originates from a man aged 50-59 years who had recovered from COVID-19. The DNA for the CDR3 is TGTGCCAGCAGCCCGGAGGGTTTGTTCAATGAGCAGTTCTTC. The encoded protein is CASSPEGLFNEQFF.